This T cell receptor beta chain was captured in a study of CD8 T cells in Susac syndrome. The CDR3 is made up of 14 amino acids. Germline CDR1 reads DFQATT; CDR2 reads SNEGSKA (reference sequence). Trimming took 4 bases from V and 0 from J, leaving 12 bases between them. CD8+ and CD4+ T cells were negatively isolated; TEMRA cells were FACS-enriched. It was with random hexamers that about 0.45 to 1 ug RNA was reverse transcribed. TCRdb analysed the immunoSEQ multiplex PCR reads with MiXCR anew, one entry per CDR3 protein. The sample yields around 200,000 distinct CDR3 sequences, 85% to 95% seen once. The chain employs TRBV20-1 and TRBJ1-2; TRBD1 is a possible D gene (6 bases). The TCR originated in a human donor in good health. The source material was CD4+ T cells from PBMCs. Written as DNA, the CDR3 is TGCAGTGCTACCAGGGGATCTACTAACTATGGCTACACCTTC. This translates into CSATRGSTNYGYTF.